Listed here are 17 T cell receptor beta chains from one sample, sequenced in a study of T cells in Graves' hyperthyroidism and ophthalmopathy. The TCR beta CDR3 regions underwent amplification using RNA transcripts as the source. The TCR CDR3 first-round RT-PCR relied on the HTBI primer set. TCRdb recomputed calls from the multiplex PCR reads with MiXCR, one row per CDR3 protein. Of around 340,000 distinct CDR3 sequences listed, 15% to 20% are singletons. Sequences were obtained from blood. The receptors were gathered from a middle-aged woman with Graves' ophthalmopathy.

The CDR3 sequence: CASSYSMGGKSTEAFF. The CDR3 DNA reads TGTGCCAGCAGTTACTCGATGGGAGGGAAGAGCACTGAAGCTTTCTTT. The chain has TRBV6-2 or TRBV6-3 and TRBJ1-1; no definite D call. Germline assignment: CDR1 MNHEY and CDR2 SVGEGT. CDR3 length: 16 amino acids. V gave up 0 bases and J gave up 4 bases, with 15 bases separating them.

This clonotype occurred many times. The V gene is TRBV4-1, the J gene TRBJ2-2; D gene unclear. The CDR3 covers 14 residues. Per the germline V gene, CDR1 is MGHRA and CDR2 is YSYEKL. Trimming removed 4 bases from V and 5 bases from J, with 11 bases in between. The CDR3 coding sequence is TGCGCCAGCAGCCCCATCCTAAGGACCGGGGAGCTGTTTTTT. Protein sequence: CASSPILRTGELFF.

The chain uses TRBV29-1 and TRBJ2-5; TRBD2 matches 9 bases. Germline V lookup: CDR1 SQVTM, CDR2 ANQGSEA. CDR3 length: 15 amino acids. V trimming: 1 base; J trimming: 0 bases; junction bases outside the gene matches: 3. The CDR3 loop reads CSVEGLAGYQETQYF. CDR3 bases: TGCAGCGTTGAAGGCCTAGCGGGGTACCAAGAGACCCAGTACTTC.

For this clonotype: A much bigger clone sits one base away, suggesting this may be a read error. The CDR3 protein is CANSLEGYNSPLHF. In nucleotides, the CDR3 is TGTGCCAACAGCTTAGAAGGGTATAATTCACCCCTCCACTTT. The chain links TRBV7-9 to TRBJ1-6; D gene unclear. The CDR3 loop spans 14 amino acids. Germline-derived CDR1 and CDR2 are SEHNR and FQNEAQ (reference sequence).

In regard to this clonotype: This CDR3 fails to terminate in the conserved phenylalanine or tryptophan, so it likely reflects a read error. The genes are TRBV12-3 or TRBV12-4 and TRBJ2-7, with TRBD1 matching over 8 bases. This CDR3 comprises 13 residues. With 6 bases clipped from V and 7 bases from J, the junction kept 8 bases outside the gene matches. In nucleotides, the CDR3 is TGTGCCAGCAGAGCAGGGGGCGCGGGGGAGCAGTACCTC. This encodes CASRAGGAGEQYL.

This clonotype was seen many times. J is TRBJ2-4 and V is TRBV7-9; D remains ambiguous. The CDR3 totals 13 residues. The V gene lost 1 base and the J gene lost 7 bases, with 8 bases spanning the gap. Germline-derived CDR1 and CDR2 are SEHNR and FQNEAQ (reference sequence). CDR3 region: CASSLGASNIQYF. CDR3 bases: TGTGCCAGCAGCTTAGGGGCCTCCAACATTCAGTACTTC.

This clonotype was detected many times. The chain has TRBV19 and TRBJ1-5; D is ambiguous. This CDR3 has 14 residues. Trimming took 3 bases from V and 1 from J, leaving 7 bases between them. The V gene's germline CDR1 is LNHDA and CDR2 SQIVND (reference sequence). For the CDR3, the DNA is TGTGCCAGTAGTATGGTTGTGAGCAATCAGCCCCAGCATTTT. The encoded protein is CASSMVVSNQPQHF. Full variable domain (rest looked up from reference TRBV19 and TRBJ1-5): DGGITQSPKYLFRKEGQNVTLSCEQNLNHDAMYWYRQDPGQGLRLIYYSQIVNDFQKGDIAEGYSVSREKKESFPLTVTSAQKNPTAFYLCASSMVVSNQPQHFGDGTRLSIL.

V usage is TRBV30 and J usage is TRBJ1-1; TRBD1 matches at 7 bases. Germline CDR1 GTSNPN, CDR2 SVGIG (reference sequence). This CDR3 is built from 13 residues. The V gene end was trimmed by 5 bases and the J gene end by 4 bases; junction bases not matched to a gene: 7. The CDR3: CAWYRGGGTEAFF. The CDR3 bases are TGTGCCTGGTACAGGGGTGGTGGCACTGAAGCTTTCTTT.

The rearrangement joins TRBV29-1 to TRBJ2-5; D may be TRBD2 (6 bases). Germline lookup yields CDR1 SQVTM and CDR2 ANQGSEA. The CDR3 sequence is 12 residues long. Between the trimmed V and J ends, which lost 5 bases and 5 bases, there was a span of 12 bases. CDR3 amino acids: CSVLFGGETQYF. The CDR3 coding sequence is TGCAGCGTTCTCTTCGGAGGGGAGACCCAGTACTTC.

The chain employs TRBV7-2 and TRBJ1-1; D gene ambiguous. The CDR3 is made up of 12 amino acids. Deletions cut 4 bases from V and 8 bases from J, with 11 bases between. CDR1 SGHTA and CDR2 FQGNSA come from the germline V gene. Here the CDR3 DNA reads TGTGCCAGCAGCTGGGGAAGGGCCGAAGCTTTCTTT. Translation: CASSWGRAEAFF.

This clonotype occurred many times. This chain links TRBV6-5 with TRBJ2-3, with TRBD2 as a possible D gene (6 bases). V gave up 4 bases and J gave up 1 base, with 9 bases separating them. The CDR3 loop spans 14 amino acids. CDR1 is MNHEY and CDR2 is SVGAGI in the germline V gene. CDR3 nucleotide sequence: TGTGCCAGCAGTTGGTGGGAGGGCACAGATACGCAGTATTTT. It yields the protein CASSWWEGTDTQYF.

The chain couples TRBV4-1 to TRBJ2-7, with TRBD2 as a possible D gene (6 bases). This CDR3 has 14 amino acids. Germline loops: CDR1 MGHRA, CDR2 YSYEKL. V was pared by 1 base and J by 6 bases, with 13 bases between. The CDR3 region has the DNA TGCGCCAGCAGCCAAGGGGCGTTGGGAGGCGAGCAGTACTTC. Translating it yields CASSQGALGGEQYF.

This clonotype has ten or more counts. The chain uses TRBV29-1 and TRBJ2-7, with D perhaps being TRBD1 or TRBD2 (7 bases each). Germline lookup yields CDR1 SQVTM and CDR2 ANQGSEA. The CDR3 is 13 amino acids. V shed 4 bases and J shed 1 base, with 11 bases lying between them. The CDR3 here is CSVARGGSYEQYF. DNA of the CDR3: TGCAGCGTTGCCAGGGGGGGATCCTACGAGCAGTACTTC.

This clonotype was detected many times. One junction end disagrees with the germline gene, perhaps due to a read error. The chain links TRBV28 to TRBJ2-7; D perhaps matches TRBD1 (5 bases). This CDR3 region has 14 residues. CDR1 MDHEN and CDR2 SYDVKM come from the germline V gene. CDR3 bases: TGTGTCAGCAGACCCATCCCCCAGGGCTACGAGCAGTACTTC. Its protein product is CVSRPIPQGYEQYF.

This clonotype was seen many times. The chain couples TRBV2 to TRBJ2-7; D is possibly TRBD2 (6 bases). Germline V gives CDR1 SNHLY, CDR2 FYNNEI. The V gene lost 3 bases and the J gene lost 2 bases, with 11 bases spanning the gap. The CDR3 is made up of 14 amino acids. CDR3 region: CASSEGGAAYEQYF. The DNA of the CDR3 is TGTGCCAGCAGTGAGGGCGGGGCGGCCTACGAGCAGTACTTC.

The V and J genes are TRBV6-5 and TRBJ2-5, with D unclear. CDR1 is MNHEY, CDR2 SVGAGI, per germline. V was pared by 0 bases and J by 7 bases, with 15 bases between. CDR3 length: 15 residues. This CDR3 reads CASSYSATIGGTQYF. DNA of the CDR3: TGTGCCAGCAGTTACTCGGCCACGATAGGTGGGACCCAGTACTTC.

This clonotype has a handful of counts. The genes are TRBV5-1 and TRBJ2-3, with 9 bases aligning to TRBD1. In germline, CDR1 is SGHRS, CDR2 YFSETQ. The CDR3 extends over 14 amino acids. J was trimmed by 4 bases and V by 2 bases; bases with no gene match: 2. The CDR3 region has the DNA TGCGCCAGCAGCTTCCGACAGGGGGCAGATACGCAGTATTTT. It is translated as CASSFRQGADTQYF.